This T cell receptor beta chain was recovered during a study of T cell responses to AZD1222 COVID-19 vaccine. The data were produced by immunoSEQ multiplex PCR, yet TCRdb's version contains in-frame clones alone and is incomplete. This sample yields about 110,000 clones, of which about 93% are seen a single time; less than 25% belongs to the top ten. General study results and limits: Within unmutated variant regions lay the reported targets of nearly half of spike-specific TCRs.

Germline lookup yields CDR1 SEHNR and CDR2 FQNEAQ (reference sequence). The CDR3 is 12 amino acids. Trimming left V 2 bases short and J 4 bases short, with 3 bases between. On this clone itself: The target antigen is unknown.

The sample here was peripheral blood, taken on day 0 of AZD1222 vaccination. This sequence joins TRBV7-9 and TRBJ1-3, with D hard to call. This sequence was found in an adult in good health. The CDR3 nucleotides are TGTGCCAGCAGCTTATTGGGAAACACCATATATTTT. Its translation: CASSLLGNTIYF.